Presented here are 7 T cell receptor beta chains from one specimen sequenced in a study of T cells in Graves' hyperthyroidism and ophthalmopathy. TCR beta CDR3 regions were amplified from RNA. The HTBI primer set drove a first-round RT-PCR of the TCR CDR3. Using its own MiXCR run on the multiplex PCR reads, TCRdb lists one record per CDR3 protein. The sample includes some 300,000 distinct CDR3 sequences, roughly 19% of them seen just once. Sample: blood. The receptors shown here come from a man aged 50 or older with Graves' ophthalmopathy.

At least ten counts were recorded for this clonotype. DNA for the CDR3: TGTGCCAGCAGCCCCTTCGGATGGTCTGAGCAGTTCTTC. Its protein is CASSPFGWSEQFF. This chain connects TRBV3-1 to TRBJ2-1; D ambiguous. The germline gives CDR1 LGHDT, CDR2 YNNKEL (reference sequence). This CDR3 region has 13 residues. V lost 4 bases, J lost 9 bases, and 13 bases lay in between.

This clonotype was observed at least ten times. The chain is built from TRBV7-3 and TRBJ1-2, with D possibly being TRBD1 (6 bases). Trimming stripped 4 bases from V and 4 bases from J, with 10 bases between. The CDR3 has 13 residues. Germline V gene lookup returns CDR1 SGHTA and CDR2 FQGTGA. The CDR3 protein is CASSSGAGYGYTF. The CDR3 bases are TGTGCCAGCAGCTCAGGGGCGGGCTATGGCTACACCTTC.

The chain couples TRBV14 to TRBJ1-2, with no clear D. Trimming cost V 6 bases and J 3 bases, with 20 bases left between them. Germline V gene data show CDR1 as SGHDN and CDR2 as FVKESK. The CDR3 consists of 16 residues. The CDR3 region has the DNA TGTGCCAGCAGACCCCTAGTTCGGGGAGGCCACTATGGCTACACCTTC. This translates into CASRPLVRGGHYGYTF.

This clonotype was found once. The genes are TRBV5-1 and TRBJ2-3; 8 bases align to TRBD2. Unmatched junction bases numbered 5, after V lost 3 bases and J lost 2 bases. The CDR3 is 15 amino acids. CDR1 SGHRS and CDR2 YFSETQ come from the germline V gene. CDR3 nucleotide sequence: TGCGCCAGCAGCTATAGCGGGGAGTACACAGATACGCAGTATTTT. Its protein is CASSYSGEYTDTQYF.

In this sample, this clonotype turned up once. V and J are TRBV6-4 and TRBJ1-1; TRBD1 might be the D (5 bases). CDR1 and CDR2 from the germline V gene are MRHNA and SNTAGT. The CDR3 is made up of 13 amino acids. Trimming cost V 3 bases and J 5 bases, with 10 bases left between them. The CDR3 reads CASSEGVGTEAFF. CDR3 nucleotide sequence: TGTGCCAGCAGTGAGGGGGTGGGTACTGAAGCTTTCTTT.

This clonotype was recorded at least ten times. The chain is built from TRBV28 and TRBJ1-5; TRBD1 agrees at 7 bases. The germline V gene has CDR1 MDHEN and CDR2 SYDVKM. The CDR3 contains 15 residues. Trimming cost V 7 bases and J 0 bases; bases outside gene matches: 6. The CDR3 coding sequence is TGTGCCAGCACCGACAGGGACTATAGCAATCAGCCCCAGCATTTT. The encoded protein is CASTDRDYSNQPQHF.

This clonotype came up many times. V and J are TRBV11-2 and TRBJ2-7; 11 bases match TRBD1. The V gene's germline CDR1 is SGHAT and CDR2 FQNNGV. V lost 5 bases to trimming and J lost 4 bases; unmatched junction nucleotides: 4. This CDR3 comprises 14 residues. The CDR3 sequence is CASSRDRGVYEQYF. The CDR3 region has the DNA TGTGCCAGCAGCCGGGACAGGGGGGTTTACGAGCAGTACTTC.